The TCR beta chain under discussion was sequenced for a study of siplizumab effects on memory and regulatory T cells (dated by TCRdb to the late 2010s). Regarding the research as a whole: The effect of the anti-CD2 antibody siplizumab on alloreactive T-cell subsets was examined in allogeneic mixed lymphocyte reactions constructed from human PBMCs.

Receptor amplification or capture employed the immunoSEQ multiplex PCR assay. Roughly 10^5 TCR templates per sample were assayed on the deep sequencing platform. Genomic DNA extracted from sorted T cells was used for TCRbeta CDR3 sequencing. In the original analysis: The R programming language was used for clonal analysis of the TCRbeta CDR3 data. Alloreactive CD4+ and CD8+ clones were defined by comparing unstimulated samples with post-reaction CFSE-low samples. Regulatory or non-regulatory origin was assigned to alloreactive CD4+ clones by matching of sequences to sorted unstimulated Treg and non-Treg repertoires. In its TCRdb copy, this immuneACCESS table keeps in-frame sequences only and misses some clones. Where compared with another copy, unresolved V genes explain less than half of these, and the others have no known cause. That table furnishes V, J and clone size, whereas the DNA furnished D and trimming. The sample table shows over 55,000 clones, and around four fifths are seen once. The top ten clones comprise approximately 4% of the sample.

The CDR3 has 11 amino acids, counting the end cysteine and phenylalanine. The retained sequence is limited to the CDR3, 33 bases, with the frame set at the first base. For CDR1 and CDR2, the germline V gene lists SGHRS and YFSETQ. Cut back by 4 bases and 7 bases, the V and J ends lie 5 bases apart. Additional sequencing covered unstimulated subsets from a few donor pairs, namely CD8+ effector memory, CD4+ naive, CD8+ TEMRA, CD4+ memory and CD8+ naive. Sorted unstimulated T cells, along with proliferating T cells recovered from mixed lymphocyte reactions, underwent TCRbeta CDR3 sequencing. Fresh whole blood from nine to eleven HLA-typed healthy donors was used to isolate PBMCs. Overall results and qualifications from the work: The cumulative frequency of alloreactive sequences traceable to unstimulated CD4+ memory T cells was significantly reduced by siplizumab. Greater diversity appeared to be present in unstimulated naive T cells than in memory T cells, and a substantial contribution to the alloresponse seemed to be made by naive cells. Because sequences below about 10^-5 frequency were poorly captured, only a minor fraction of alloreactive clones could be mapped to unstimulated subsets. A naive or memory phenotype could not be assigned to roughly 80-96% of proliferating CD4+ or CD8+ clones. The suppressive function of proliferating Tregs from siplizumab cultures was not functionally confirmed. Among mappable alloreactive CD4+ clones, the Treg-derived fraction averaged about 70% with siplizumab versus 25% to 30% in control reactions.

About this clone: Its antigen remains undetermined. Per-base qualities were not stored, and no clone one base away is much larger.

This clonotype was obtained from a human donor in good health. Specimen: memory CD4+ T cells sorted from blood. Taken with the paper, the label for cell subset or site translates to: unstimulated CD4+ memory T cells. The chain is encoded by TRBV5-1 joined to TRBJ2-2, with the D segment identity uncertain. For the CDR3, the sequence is CASSVFGELFF. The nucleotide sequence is TGCGCCAGCAGCGTTTTCGGGGAGCTGTTTTTT.